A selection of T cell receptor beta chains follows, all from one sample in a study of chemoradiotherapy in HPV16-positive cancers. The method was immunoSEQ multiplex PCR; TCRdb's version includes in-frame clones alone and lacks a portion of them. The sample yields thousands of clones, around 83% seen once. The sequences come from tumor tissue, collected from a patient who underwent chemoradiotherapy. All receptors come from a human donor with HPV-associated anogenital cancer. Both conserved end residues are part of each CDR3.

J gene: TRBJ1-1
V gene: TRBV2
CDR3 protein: CASSEALDSGAKAFF

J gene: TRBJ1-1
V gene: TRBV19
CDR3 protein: CASIKGLTEAFF

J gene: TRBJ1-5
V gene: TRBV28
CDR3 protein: CASSSRLVGGGQPQHF

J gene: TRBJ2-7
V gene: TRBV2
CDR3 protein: CASRKGLAGFNYEQYF

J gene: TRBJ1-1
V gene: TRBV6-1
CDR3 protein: CASSEQGIGTEAFF

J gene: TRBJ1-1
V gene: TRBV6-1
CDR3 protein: CASSITLNTEAFF

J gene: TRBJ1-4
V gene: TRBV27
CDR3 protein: CASSLGGWEKLFF

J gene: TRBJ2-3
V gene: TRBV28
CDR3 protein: CASSPAYTDTQYF

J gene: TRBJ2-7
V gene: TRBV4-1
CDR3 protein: CASSPTNRGWEQYF

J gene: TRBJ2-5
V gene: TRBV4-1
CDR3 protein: CASSPHSTSGMVKETQYF

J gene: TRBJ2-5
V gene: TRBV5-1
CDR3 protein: CASSLASGIETQYF

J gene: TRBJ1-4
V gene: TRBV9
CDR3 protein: CASSSTGGMGEKLFF

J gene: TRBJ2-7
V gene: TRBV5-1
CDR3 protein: CASSLVAGGLYEQYF

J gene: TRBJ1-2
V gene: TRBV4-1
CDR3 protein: CASSQDRGYGYTF

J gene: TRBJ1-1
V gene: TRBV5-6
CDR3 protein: CASSLGDRDTEAFF

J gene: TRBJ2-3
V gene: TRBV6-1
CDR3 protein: CASSESAGGTDTQYF

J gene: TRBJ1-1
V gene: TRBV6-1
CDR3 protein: CASTPGVGITEAFF

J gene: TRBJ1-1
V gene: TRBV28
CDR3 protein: CASSDLRVLEAFF

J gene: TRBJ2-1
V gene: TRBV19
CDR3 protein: CASTRPRGTGGRDEQFF

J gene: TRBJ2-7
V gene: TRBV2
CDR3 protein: CASSGDGEQYF

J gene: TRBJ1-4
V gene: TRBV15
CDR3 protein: CATSRDRGQGEKLFF

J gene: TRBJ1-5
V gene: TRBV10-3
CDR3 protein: CAISEGRGNQPQHF

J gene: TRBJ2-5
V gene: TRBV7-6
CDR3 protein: CASSLVFGETQYF

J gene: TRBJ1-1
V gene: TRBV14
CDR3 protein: CASSQSGGKAFF

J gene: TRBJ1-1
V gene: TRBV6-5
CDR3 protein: CASSGATTEAFF

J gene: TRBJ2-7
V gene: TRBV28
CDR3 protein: CASQDRSYEQYF

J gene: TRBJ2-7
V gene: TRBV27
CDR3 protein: CASSLTTGYEQYF

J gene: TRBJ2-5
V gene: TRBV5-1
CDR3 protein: CASSLSGTSGGRETQYF

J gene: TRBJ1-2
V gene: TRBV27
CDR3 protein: CASSLSTGDGYTF

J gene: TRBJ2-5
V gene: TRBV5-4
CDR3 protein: CASSLVPSGHQETQYF

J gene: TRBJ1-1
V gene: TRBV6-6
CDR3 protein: CASSQQGAQVYTEAFF

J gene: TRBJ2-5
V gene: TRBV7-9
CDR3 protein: CASSFGGSETQYF

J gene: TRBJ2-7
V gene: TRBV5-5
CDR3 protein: CASSQPGPSSYEQYF

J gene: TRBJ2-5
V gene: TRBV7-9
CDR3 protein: CASTGVEETQYF

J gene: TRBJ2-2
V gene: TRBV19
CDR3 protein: CASETGAGSNTGELFF

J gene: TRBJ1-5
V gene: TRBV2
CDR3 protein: CASRTDRDQPQHF

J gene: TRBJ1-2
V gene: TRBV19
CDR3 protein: CASSTGQGDLWNGYTF

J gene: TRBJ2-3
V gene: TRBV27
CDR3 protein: CASSFSGHTQYF

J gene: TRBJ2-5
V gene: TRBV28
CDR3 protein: CASSTLAGEGEETQYF

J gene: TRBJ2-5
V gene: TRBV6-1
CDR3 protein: CASRGTPGETQYF

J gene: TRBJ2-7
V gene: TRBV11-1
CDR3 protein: CASSFAHEQYF

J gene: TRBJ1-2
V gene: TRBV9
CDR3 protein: CASSDDRGPHYGYTF

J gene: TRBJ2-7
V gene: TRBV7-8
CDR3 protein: CASSSFSGRAAEQYF

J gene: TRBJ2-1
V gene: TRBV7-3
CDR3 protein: CASSRQPRDEQFF

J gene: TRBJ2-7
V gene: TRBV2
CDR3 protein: CASSERGTGPTYEQYF

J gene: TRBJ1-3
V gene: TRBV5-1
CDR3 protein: CASSLELLGSGNTIYF

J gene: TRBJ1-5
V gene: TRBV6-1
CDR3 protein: CASSEAIGAVRTSQPQHF

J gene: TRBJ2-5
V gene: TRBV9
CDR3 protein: CASSVVWGRQETQYF

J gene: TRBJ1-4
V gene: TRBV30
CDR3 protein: CAPLDRGEEKLFF

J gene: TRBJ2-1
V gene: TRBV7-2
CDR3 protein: CASSFYGLAGLYNEQFF

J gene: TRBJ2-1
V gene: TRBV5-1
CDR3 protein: CASKASRAYNEQFF